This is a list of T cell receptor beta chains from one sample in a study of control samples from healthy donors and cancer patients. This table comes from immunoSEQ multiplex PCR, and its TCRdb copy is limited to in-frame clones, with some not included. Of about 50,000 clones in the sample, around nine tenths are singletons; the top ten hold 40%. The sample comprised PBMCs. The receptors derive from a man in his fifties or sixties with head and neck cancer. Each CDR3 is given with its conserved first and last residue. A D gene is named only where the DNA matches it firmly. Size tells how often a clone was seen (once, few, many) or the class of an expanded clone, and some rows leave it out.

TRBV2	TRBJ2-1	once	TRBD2	CASSVAGGGSEQFF
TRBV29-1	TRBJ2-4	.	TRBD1	CSVDTGTGRNIQYF
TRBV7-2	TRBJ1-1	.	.	CASSPRVGGGTEAFF
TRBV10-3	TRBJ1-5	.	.	CAFCESRDLPLGQPQHF
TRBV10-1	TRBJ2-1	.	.	CASSANRDPPHNEQFF
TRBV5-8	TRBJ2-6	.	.	CASSLERAPGANVLTF
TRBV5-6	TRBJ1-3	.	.	CASSSSIHKSGNTIYF
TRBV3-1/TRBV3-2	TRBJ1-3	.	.	CASSQALNTIYF
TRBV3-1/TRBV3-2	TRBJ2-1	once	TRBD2	CASSQGGGSYNEQFF
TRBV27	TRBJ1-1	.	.	CASSPLLRTEAFF
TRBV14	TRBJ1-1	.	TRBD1	CASSQLRGQGARAFF
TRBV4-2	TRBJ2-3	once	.	CASSPRSGAPTDTQYF
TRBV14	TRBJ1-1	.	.	CASSQSLNTEAFF
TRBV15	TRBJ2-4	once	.	CATSRDVFLAKNIQYF
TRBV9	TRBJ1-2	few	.	CASSVEAAGYGYTF
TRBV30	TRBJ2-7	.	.	CAWSTYGSQGMSSYEQYF
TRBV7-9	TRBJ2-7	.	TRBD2	CASSLVLAGSYEQYF
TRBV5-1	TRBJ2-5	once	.	CASSFGGGGAETQYF
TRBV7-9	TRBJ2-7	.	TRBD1	CASSDSTTGTYEQYF
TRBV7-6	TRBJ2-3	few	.	CASSLVASFGSDTQYF
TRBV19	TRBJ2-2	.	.	CASSIAGRDTGELFF
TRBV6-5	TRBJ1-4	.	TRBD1	CASGRQGAGEKLFF
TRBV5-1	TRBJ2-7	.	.	CASSGRLYEQYF
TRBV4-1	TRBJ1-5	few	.	CASSQDHGRVRNQPQHF
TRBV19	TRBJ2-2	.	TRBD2	CASTLAGNTGELFF
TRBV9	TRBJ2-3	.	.	CASSVGQYTDTQYF
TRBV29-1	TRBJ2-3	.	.	CSARTDTQYF
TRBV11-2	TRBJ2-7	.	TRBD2	CASSVQSGGPAYEQYF
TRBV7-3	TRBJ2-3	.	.	CASSEGLTTDTQYF
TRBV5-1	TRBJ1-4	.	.	CASSLEANEKLFF
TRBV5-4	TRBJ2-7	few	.	CASSLGGHSSYEQYF
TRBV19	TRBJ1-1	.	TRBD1	CASSIGTEDRITGNTEAFF
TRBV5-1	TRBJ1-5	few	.	CASSLQGSDSNQPQHF
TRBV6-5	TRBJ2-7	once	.	CASGGGTLNSYEQYF
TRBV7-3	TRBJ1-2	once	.	CASSLGENYGYTF
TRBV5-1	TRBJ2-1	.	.	CASSLTGNDYNEQFF
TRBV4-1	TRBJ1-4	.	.	CASSQDSGIGEKLFF
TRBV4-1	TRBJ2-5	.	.	CASSQVDGGETQYF
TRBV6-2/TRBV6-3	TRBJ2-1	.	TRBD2	CASSLFGLANSYNEQFF
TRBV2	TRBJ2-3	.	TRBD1	CASTGAQGIDTQYF
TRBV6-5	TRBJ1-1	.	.	CASSYSSGALGFAFF
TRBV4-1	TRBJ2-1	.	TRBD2	CASSQSGGFEQFF
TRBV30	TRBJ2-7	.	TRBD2	CAWGKGKLAGLAYEQYF
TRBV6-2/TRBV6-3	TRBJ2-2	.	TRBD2	CASRPGGTSGTGELFF
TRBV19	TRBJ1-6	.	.	CASSIVDSPLHF
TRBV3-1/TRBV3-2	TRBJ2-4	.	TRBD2	CASSRNSGTLDIQYF
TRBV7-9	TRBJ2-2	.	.	CASSLGVGVTGELFF
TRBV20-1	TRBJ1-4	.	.	CSAPREEKLFF
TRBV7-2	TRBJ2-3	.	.	CASSLDPEWDTQYF
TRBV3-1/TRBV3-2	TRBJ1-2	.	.	CASSQKVEGGYTF
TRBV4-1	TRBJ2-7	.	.	CASSQGRGRTYEQYF
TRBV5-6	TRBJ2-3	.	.	CASSLAGVSGKGATQYF
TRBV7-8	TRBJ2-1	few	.	CASSLVGGPYNEQFF
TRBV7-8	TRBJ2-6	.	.	CASSRRSGANVLTF